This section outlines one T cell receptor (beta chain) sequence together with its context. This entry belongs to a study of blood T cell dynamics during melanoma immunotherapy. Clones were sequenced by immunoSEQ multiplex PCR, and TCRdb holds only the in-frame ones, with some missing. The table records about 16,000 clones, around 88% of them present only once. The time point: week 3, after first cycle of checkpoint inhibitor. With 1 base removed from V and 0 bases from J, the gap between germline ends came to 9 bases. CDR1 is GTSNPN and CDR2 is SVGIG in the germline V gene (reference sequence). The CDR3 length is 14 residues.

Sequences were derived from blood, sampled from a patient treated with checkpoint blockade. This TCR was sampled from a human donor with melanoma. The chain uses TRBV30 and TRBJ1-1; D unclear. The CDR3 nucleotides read TGTGCCTGGAGTGCTTTGACGGTGAACACTGAAGCTTTCTTT. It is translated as CAWSALTVNTEAFF.